Below, 32 T cell receptor beta chains from the same sample are listed, as sequenced in a study of T cell changes during pregnancy in multiple sclerosis. Sequenced by immunoSEQ multiplex PCR; TCRdb stores in-frame clones only, minus some. The sample shows more than 80,000 clones, 80% to 95% of them seen only once. This specimen was peripheral blood, taken in the first trimester of pregnancy. All receptors derive from a female donor with multiple sclerosis, enrolled in a pregnancy study.

The chain carries TRBV28 and TRBJ1-2; maybe TRBD1 (6 bases). V shed 6 bases and J shed 2 bases, with 10 bases lying between them. From germline, CDR1 is MDHEN and CDR2 SYDVKM. The CDR3 spans 13 residues. The CDR3 spells CASSLTGNYGYTF. The CDR3 DNA reads as TGTGCCAGCAGCCTTACAGGGAACTATGGCTACACCTTC.

The genes are TRBV13 and TRBJ1-2; TRBD1 matches at 8 bases. The CDR3 runs 14 residues. V was clipped by 5 bases and J by 5 bases; unmatched bases: 7. Germline V gene data show CDR1 as PRHDT and CDR2 as FYEKMQ (reference sequence). CDR3 bases: TGTGCCAGCAGCCCTGGACAGGGTGCGTATGGCTACACCTTC. It encodes CASSPGQGAYGYTF.

This CDR3 reads CASSLLAGELFF. The CDR3 region has the DNA TGTGCCAGCAGCTTATTAGCCGGGGAGCTGTTTTTT. The chain is built from TRBV11-2 and TRBJ2-2; D unclear. Germline CDR1 is SGHAT and CDR2 is FQNNGV. Trimming removed 2 bases at V and 6 bases at J, with 4 bases between. The CDR3 consists of 12 residues.

The chain employs TRBV2 and TRBJ2-7; a weak D match, TRBD1 (5 bases). In germline, CDR1 is SNHLY, CDR2 FYNNEI. This CDR3 spans 12 amino acids. Trimming cost V 6 bases and J 0 bases, with 6 bases left between them. The CDR3 is CASRGPSYEQYF. CDR3 nucleotide sequence: TGTGCCAGCAGGGGGCCCTCCTACGAGCAGTACTTC.

The chain couples TRBV7-9 to TRBJ1-1; the D gene is possibly TRBD1 (5 bases). This CDR3 spans 14 amino acids. Germline loops: CDR1 SEHNR, CDR2 FQNEAQ (reference sequence). The germline V and J ends were trimmed by 6 bases and 0 bases, with 11 bases remaining between them. The CDR3 region has the DNA TGTGCCAGCAGGGGTAGGGGAATGAACACTGAAGCTTTCTTT. It is translated as CASRGRGMNTEAFF.

A remark on this clone: Distinct nucleotide sequences in the sample also encode this CDR3. J is TRBJ1-1 and V is TRBV9, with 7 bases matching TRBD1. The germline V gene encodes CDR1 SGDLS and CDR2 YYNGEE. This CDR3 is built from 14 residues. The J segment lost 1 base and the V segment lost 4 bases, leaving 4 bases of the junction unmatched. This CDR3 is CASSPRQGNTEAFF. The CDR3 region has the DNA TGTGCCAGCAGCCCCCGACAGGGGAACACTGAAGCTTTCTTT.

The chain couples TRBV9 to TRBJ1-2; TRBD1 is a possible D gene (6 bases). Germline V lookup: CDR1 SGDLS, CDR2 YYNGEE. This CDR3 is 14 amino acids long. V was clipped by 4 bases and J by 6 bases, with 16 bases between them. The CDR3 spells CASSPEGGRDGYTF. The CDR3 coding sequence is TGTGCCAGCAGCCCGGAGGGGGGGCGGGATGGCTACACCTTC.

The rearrangement joins TRBV4-3 to TRBJ1-3, with 11 bases matching TRBD1. Germline-derived CDR1 and CDR2 are LGHNA and YSLEER. The trim removed 4 bases at V and 3 bases at J, leaving 5 bases unmatched. The CDR3 consists of 16 residues. The CDR3 spells CASSLGTGGFGNTIYF. Here the CDR3 DNA reads TGCGCCAGCAGCCTGGGGACAGGGGGGTTTGGAAACACCATATATTTT.

V usage is TRBV4-1 and J usage is TRBJ2-1; 7 nucleotides agree with TRBD1. The ends lost 0 bases at V and 2 bases at J; junction bases unmatched: 4. Germline assignment: CDR1 MGHRA and CDR2 YSYEKL. This CDR3 comprises 16 residues. The CDR3 region is CASSQDDRVTYNEQFF. The CDR3 region has the DNA TGCGCCAGCAGCCAAGATGACAGGGTTACCTACAATGAGCAGTTCTTC.

The rearrangement joins TRBV5-1 to TRBJ2-7; 10 bases are shared with TRBD2. This CDR3 has 15 amino acids. Unmatched junction bases numbered 12, after V lost 7 bases and J lost 5 bases. The germline V gene has CDR1 SGHRS and CDR2 YFSETQ. Written as DNA, the CDR3 is TGCGCCAGCGGCGAGTTCGCTAGCGGGAGAGACGAGCAGTACTTC. Protein: CASGEFASGRDEQYF. Variable domain in full (rest from reference TRBV5-1 and TRBJ2-7): KAGVTQTPRYLIKTRGQQVTLSCSPISGHRSVSWYQQTPGQGLQFLFEYFSETQRNKGNFPGRFSGRQFSNSRSEMNVSTLELGDSALYLCASGEFASGRDEQYFGPGTRLTVT.

This sequence joins TRBV9 and TRBJ2-1; 16 nucleotides agree with TRBD2. V trimming: 10 bases; J trimming: 9 bases; junction bases outside the gene matches: 7. This CDR3 region has 14 residues. Germline CDR1 and CDR2: SGDLS and YYNGEE. CDR3 amino acids: CASGTSGRAAEQFF. The CDR3 coding sequence is TGTGCCTCCGGGACTAGCGGGAGGGCCGCTGAGCAGTTCTTC.

The chain links TRBV18 to TRBJ2-1; D call uncertain. Germline CDR1 and CDR2: KGHSH and LQKENI. V was shortened by 6 bases and J by 0 bases, with 18 bases between the two germline ends. The CDR3 consists of 17 residues. CDR3 nucleotide sequence: TGTGCCAGCTCGAACATTGAAGGAGTTAGCTCCTACAATGAGCAGTTCTTC. Translating it yields CASSNIEGVSSYNEQFF.

The chain uses TRBV7-8 and TRBJ2-7; D not certain. V lost 3 bases, J lost 6 bases, and 12 bases lay in between. The germline V gene has CDR1 SGHVS and CDR2 FQNEAQ. There are 13 residues in the CDR3. In nucleotides, the CDR3 is TGTGCCAGCAGCTTGGGCACCATAAGCGAGCAGTACTTC. Its translation is CASSLGTISEQYF.

The chain is built from TRBV2 and TRBJ2-1, with a tentative D call TRBD2 (7 bases). This CDR3 region has 16 residues. V was trimmed by 6 bases and J by 4 bases, leaving 19 bases between them. Germline V gene sequence: CDR1 SNHLY, CDR2 FYNNEI. The DNA for the CDR3 is TGTGCCAGCAGCCCTAGAGGGGGAGGGGCTTACAATGAGCAGTTCTTC. Amino acid sequence: CASSPRGGGAYNEQFF.

This chain uses TRBV6-1 with TRBJ1-3; unclear D gene. The CDR3 sequence is 13 residues long. Trimming removed 8 bases from V and 0 bases from J, with 8 bases in between. CDR1 and CDR2 (germline): MNHNS, SASEGT. This CDR3 is CASQVLSGNTIYF. CDR3 nucleotides: TGTGCCAGCCAGGTACTCTCTGGAAACACCATATATTTT.

V is TRBV6-1 and J is TRBJ1-2; 10 bases match TRBD1. The CDR3 contains 14 residues. CDR1 is MNHNS, CDR2 SASEGT, per germline. V gave up 6 bases and J gave up 8 bases; unmatched junction bases: 9. The CDR3: CASSSGTGVFGYTF. The CDR3 coding sequence is TGTGCCAGCAGCTCCGGGACAGGGGTGTTCGGCTACACCTTC.

The V call is TRBV4-1, the J call TRBJ2-1, with 7 bases lining up with TRBD1. After removal of 4 bases from V and 6 bases from J, the junction contained 12 bases not matched to a gene. The CDR3 totals 16 residues. Germline assignment: CDR1 MGHRA and CDR2 YSYEKL. As DNA, the CDR3 is TGCGCCAGCAGCCTAGGACAGGCAGCACCTTTCAATGAGCAGTTCTTC. It translates to CASSLGQAAPFNEQFF.

This sequence joins TRBV19 and TRBJ1-1; D remains unclear. V gave up 2 bases and J gave up 11 bases, with 24 bases separating them. CDR1 LNHDA and CDR2 SQIVND come from the germline V gene (reference sequence). The CDR3 covers 16 residues. CDR3 sequence: CASSISPGGRASAAFF. DNA for the CDR3: TGTGCCAGTAGTATATCGCCGGGAGGTCGGGCCTCTGCCGCTTTCTTT.

V gene TRBV4-1 combines with J gene TRBJ1-2; a weak D match, TRBD1 (6 bases). The length of the CDR3 is 14 residues. V shed 6 bases and J shed 2 bases, with 13 bases lying between them. The V gene's germline CDR1 is MGHRA and CDR2 YSYEKL. The CDR3 protein is CASRTPGVNYGYTF. CDR3 bases: TGCGCCAGCAGAACCCCAGGGGTCAACTATGGCTACACCTTC.

The V call is TRBV9, the J call TRBJ1-4; D gene ambiguous. Germline V gene sequence: CDR1 SGDLS, CDR2 YYNGEE. Trimming removed 2 bases at V and 2 bases at J, with 7 bases between. The CDR3 consists of 14 residues. The CDR3 spells CASSVAGTNEKLFF. The CDR3, as DNA: TGTGCCAGCAGCGTCGCGGGGACTAATGAAAAACTGTTTTTT.

The chain links TRBV6-6 to TRBJ1-1; the match to TRBD1 covers 11 bases. The CDR3 is made up of 15 amino acids. CDR1 is MNHNY, CDR2 SVGAGI, per germline (reference sequence). The junction had 8 bases not matched to a gene; V was cut back by 6 bases and J by 5 bases. As DNA, the CDR3 is TGTGCCAGCAGCCCAAGGGGACAGGGGGTTACTGAAGCTTTCTTT. Its protein product is CASSPRGQGVTEAFF.

The J gene is TRBJ1-2, the V gene TRBV6-5; TRBD1 matches 9 bases. The trim removed 7 bases at V and 6 bases at J, leaving 12 bases unmatched. The CDR3 is 15 amino acids. The germline gives CDR1 MNHEY, CDR2 SVGAGI. The CDR3 bases are TGTGCCAGCACCTCCCCGACCGGGACAGGGAATGGCTACACCTTC. This codes for CASTSPTGTGNGYTF.

This sequence joins TRBV29-1 and TRBJ1-1, with 8 bases lining up with TRBD1. The CDR3 loop spans 13 amino acids. From germline, CDR1 is SQVTM and CDR2 ANQGSEA. Trimming removed 3 bases from V and 2 bases from J; junction bases left unmatched: 2. Here the CDR3 reads CSVDRGQNTEAFF. The CDR3 DNA is TGCAGCGTTGACAGGGGGCAAAACACTGAAGCTTTCTTT. The variable domain in full, completed from reference TRBV29-1 and TRBJ1-1, reads SAVISQKPSRDICQRGTSLTIQCQVDSQVTMMFWYRQQPGQSLTLIATANQGSEATYESGFVIDKFPISRPNLTFSTLTVSNMSPEDSSIYLCSVDRGQNTEAFFGQGTRLTVV.

Only one count was recorded for this clone. The genes are TRBV2 and TRBJ2-3; D might be TRBD2 (7 bases). V was cut by 3 bases and J by 7 bases, with 20 bases left in between. This CDR3 spans 16 amino acids. Germline assignment: CDR1 SNHLY and CDR2 FYNNEI. The CDR3 nucleotides are TGTGCCAGCAGTGAGGGGGGGCGAAGATACTTAAATACGCAGTATTTT. Translated: CASSEGGRRYLNTQYF.

This rearrangement joins TRBV7-9 to TRBJ1-2, with 12 bases fitting TRBD1. The CDR3 is 15 residues long. CDR1 and CDR2 (germline): SEHNR, FQNEAQ (reference sequence). Germline trimming cut 4 bases from V and 8 bases from J; bases unmatched to any gene: 8. The CDR3: CASSSPGQGAEGYTF. In DNA, the CDR3 is TGTGCCAGCAGCTCACCGGGACAGGGGGCAGAGGGCTACACCTTC.

The rearrangement links TRBV30 to TRBJ2-3; TRBD2 is a possible D gene (5 bases). Germline V gene sequence: CDR1 GTSNPN, CDR2 SVGIG (reference sequence). Deletions cut 0 bases from V and 0 bases from J, with 7 bases between. The CDR3 has 14 amino acids. CDR3 region: CAWSVGVSTDTQYF. The CDR3 DNA is TGTGCCTGGAGTGTCGGGGTGAGCACAGATACGCAGTATTTT.

This clone was counted a single time. The V gene is TRBV4-1, the J gene TRBJ1-1, with a tentative D call TRBD1 (5 bases). Trimming removed 4 bases at V and 2 bases at J, with 11 bases between. CDR3 length equals 14 residues. Germline V gene sequence: CDR1 MGHRA, CDR2 YSYEKL. The DNA of the CDR3 is TGCGCCAGCAGCCCCACGGGGGGTAACACTGAAGCTTTCTTT. This codes for CASSPTGGNTEAFF.

This clone was counted once. The rearrangement uses TRBV29-1 and TRBJ1-2; 7 nucleotides line up with TRBD1. Germline loops: CDR1 SQVTM, CDR2 ANQGSEA. The CDR3 covers 12 residues. V dropped 5 bases and J dropped 5; count of bases not matched to a gene: 5. Here the CDR3 reads CSVIPGGYGYTF. The CDR3 coding sequence is TGCAGCGTTATACCAGGGGGTTATGGCTACACCTTC.

The chain has TRBV5-1 and TRBJ2-2; D is possibly TRBD1 (5 bases). Germline V gene lookup returns CDR1 SGHRS and CDR2 YFSETQ. The CDR3 consists of 15 residues. V was pared by 2 bases and J by 2 bases, with 10 bases between. The DNA of the CDR3 is TGCGCCAGCAGCTTCATTGGGGCTAACACCGGGGAGCTGTTTTTT. Translation gives CASSFIGANTGELFF.

The rearrangement joins TRBV27 to TRBJ2-4, with D possibly matching TRBD2 (7 bases). The CDR3 is 16 residues long. Germline V gene lookup returns CDR1 MNHEY and CDR2 SMNVEV (reference sequence). V shed 0 bases and J shed 0 bases, with 9 bases lying between them. CDR3: CASSLSGGLAKNIQYF. The CDR3 nucleotides read TGTGCCAGCAGTTTATCGGGGGGGCTAGCCAAAAACATTCAGTACTTC.

The gene calls are TRBV7-8 and TRBJ2-3; maybe TRBD1 (5 bases). CDR3 length: 17 amino acids. Trimming took 2 bases from V and 7 from J, leaving 22 bases between them. Germline CDR1 reads SGHVS; CDR2 reads FQNEAQ. CDR3 sequence reads: CASSLSRRLTEGNTQYF. CDR3 DNA: TGTGCCAGCAGCTTATCCAGGAGACTGACAGAAGGAAATACGCAGTATTTT.

With regard to this clone: The sample has other DNA sequences that encode this CDR3 too. The chain is built from TRBV2 and TRBJ2-1; TRBD2 agrees at 12 bases. With 8 bases clipped from V and 7 bases from J, the junction kept 9 bases outside the gene matches. Germline V gene data show CDR1 as SNHLY and CDR2 as FYNNEI. This CDR3 spans 15 amino acids. This chain's CDR3 is CASLLAGGSYNEQFF. The CDR3 region has the DNA TGTGCCAGCCTCCTAGCGGGAGGGTCTTATAATGAGCAGTTCTTC.